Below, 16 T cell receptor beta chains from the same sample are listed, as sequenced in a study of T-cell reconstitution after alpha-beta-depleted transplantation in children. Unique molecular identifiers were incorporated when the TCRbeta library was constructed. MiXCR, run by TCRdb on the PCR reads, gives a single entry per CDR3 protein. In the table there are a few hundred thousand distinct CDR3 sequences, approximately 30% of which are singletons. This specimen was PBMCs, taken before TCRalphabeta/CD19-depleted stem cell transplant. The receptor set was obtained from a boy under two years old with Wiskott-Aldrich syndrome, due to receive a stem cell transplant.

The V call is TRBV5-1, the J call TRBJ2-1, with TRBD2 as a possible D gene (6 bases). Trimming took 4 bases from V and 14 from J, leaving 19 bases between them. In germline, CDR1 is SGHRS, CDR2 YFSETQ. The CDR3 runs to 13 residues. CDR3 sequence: CASSRTPSAGEFF. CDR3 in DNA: TGCGCCAGCAGCCGAACACCTAGCGCCGGCGAGTTCTTC.

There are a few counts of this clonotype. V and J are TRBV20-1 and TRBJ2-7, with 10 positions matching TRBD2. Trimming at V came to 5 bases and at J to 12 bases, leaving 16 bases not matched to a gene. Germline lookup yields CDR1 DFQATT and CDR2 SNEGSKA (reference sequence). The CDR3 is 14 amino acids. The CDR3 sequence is CSARTPSGSGPVYF. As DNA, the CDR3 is TGCAGTGCTCGAACGCCTAGCGGGAGCGGCCCGGTGTACTTC.

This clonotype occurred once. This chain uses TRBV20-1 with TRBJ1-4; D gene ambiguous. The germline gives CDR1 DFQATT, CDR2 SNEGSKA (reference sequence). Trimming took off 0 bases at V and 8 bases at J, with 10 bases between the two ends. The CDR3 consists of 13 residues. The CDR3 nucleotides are TGCAGTGCTAGAGACGGACGTGGGGAAAAACTGTTTTTT. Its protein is CSARDGRGEKLFF.

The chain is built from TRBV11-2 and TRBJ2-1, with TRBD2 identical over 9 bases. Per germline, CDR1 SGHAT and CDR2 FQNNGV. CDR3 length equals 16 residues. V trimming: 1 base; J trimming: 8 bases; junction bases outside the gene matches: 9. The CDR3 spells CASSLGGGRGLDEQFF. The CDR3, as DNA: TGTGCCAGCAGCTTAGGAGGCGGGAGGGGACTGGATGAGCAGTTCTTC.

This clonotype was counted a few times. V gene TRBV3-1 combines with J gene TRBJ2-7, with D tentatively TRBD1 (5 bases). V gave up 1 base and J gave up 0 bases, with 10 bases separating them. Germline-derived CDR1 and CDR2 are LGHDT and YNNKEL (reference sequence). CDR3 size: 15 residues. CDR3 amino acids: CASSQGAGPSYEQYF. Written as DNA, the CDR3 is TGTGCCAGCAGCCAAGGGGCAGGGCCCTCCTACGAGCAGTACTTC.

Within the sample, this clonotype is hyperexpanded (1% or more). The CDR3 DNA follows: TGTGCCAGCAGTTCTAGCGGAGAATCGTACCAAGAGACCCAGTACTTC. Protein sequence: CASSSSGESYQETQYF. This chain links TRBV12-3 or TRBV12-4 with TRBJ2-5; 7 bases align to TRBD2. This CDR3 is built from 16 residues. Trimming removed 4 bases from V and 0 bases from J; junction bases left unmatched: 8.

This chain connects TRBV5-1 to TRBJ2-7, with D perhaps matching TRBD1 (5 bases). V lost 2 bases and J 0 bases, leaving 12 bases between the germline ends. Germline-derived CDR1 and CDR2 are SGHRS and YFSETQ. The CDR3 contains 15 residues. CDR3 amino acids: CASSFDRPSSYEQYF. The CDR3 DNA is TGCGCCAGCAGCTTCGACAGACCAAGCTCCTACGAGCAGTACTTC.

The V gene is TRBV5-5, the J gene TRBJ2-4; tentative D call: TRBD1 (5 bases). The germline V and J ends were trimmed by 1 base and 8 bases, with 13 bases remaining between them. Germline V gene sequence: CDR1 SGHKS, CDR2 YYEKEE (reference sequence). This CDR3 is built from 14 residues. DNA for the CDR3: TGTGCCAGCAGCTTGATGACAGTTAGCTACATTCAGTACTTC. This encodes CASSLMTVSYIQYF.

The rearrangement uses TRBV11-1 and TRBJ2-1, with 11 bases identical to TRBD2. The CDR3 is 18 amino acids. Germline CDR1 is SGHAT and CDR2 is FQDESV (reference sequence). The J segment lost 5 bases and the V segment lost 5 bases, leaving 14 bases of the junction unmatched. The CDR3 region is CASSLRLGTSGIHNEQFF. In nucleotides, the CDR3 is TGTGCCAGCAGCCTTAGACTGGGGACTAGCGGTATACACAATGAGCAGTTCTTC.

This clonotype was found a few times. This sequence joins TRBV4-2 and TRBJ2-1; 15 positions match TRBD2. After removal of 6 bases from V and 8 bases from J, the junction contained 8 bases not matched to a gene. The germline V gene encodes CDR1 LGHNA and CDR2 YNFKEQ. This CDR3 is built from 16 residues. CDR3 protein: CASSKLGLAGGDEQFF. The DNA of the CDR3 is TGTGCCAGCAGTAAACTGGGACTAGCGGGAGGTGATGAGCAGTTCTTC.

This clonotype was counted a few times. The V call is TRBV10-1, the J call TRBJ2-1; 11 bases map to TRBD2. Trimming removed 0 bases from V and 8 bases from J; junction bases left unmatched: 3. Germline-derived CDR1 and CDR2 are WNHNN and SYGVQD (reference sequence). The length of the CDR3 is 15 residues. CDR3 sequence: CASSESTSGSDEQFF. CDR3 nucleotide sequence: TGCGCCAGCAGTGAGTCCACTAGCGGGAGCGATGAGCAGTTCTTC.

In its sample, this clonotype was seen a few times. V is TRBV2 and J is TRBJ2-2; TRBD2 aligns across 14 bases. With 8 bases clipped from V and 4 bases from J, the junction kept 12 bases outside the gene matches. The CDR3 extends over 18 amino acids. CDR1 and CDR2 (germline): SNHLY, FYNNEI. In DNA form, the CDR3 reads TGTGCCAGCGGAGGGCCGGGACTAGCGGGAGTACCCACCGGGGAGCTGTTTTTT. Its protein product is CASGGPGLAGVPTGELFF.

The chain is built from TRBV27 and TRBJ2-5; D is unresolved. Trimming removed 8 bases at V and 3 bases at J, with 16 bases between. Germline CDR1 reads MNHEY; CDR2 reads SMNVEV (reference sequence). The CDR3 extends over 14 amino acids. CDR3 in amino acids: CASQQYVGKETQYF. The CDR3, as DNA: TGTGCCAGCCAACAATATGTGGGGAAAGAGACCCAGTACTTC.

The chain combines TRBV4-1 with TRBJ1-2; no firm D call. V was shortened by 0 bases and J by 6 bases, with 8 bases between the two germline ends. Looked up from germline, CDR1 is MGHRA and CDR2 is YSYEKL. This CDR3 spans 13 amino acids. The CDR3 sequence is CASSQETSNGYTF. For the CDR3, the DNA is TGCGCCAGCAGCCAAGAAACGTCCAATGGCTACACCTTC.

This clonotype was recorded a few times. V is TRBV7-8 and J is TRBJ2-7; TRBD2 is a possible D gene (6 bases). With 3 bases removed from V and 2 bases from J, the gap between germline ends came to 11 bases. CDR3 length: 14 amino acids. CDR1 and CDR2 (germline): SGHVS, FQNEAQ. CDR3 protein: CASSFPGRTYEQYF. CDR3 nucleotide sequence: TGTGCCAGCAGCTTCCCCGGGAGAACCTACGAGCAGTACTTC.

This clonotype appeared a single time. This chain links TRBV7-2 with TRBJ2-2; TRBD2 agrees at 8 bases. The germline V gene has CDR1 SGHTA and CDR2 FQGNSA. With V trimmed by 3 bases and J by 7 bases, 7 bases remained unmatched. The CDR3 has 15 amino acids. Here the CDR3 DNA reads TGTGCCAGCAGCTTTAGCGGGAAAAGGGGCGGGGAGCTGTTTTTT. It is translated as CASSFSGKRGGELFF.